This T cell receptor beta chain was sequenced in a study of blood T cell repertoires in COVID-19 (TCRdb year 2020). The study in broad terms: Samples from collaborators originated in the United States, Italy and Spain and spanned both the acute and convalescent phases of COVID-19. The material from the prospective study consisted of cDNA or gDNA derived from T cells, B-cell-depleted T cells, or PBMCs. The dataset comprised deeply sampled blood TCRbeta repertoires from subjects exposed to, actively infected with, or recovered from COVID-19. A freely available public database, intended as a resource for researchers studying the immune response to SARS-CoV-2, is where the repertoires were released. The samples were drawn from the first 160 participants of the ongoing ImmuneRACE study and from over a thousand subjects provided by 6 global collaborators. Nearly every sample came with metadata listing a de-identified subject ID, COVID-19 status, age in years and sex. Where available, HLA class I and class II types were obtained from metadata supplied by the sample provider rather than from assay-based typing. The paper's findings and limits, for the study overall: The quantity of clinical and demographic metadata differed by source and by participant and was supplied without curation.

As concerns this clone: Its specific antigen is unknown. Per-base quality was not reported, and no clone a single base away is much larger than it.

Trimmed from V: 2 bases; trimmed from J: 4 bases; junction bases lacking a gene match: 7. Its CDR3 holds 15 amino acids, cysteine through phenylalanine. The kept DNA is CDR3 alone, 45 bases in frame from the first base. Based on the germline V gene, the CDR1 and CDR2 sequences are SGHDT and YYEEEE. TCRbeta CDR3 regions were amplified from genomic DNA by means of the immunoSEQ Assay, a bias-controlled multiplex PCR. The authors processed their data as follows. Nucleated cell counts per sample were estimated from amplification of reference gene primers within the assay. Sequence reads were collapsed and filtered to measure the absolute abundance of every unique TCRbeta CDR3 rearrangement. For each sample, productive Simpson clonality was calculated as the square root of Simpson's diversity index over productive rearrangements. TCRdb took over this immuneACCESS table, retaining in-frame rearrangements with V and J assigned. Such tables are incomplete; in checked studies, under half of the missing clones stem from an unresolved V gene, and the remainder is unexplained. Clone size and V and J calls were adopted from that table, with D and trimming inferred from the DNA. In this sample the table shows under 400,000 clones, roughly 90% of which occur a single time. Together, the top ten hold roughly 2.8% of the sample.

One collaborating source in Seattle enrolled patients during active infection and followed them longitudinally through the course of disease. Each collaborating institution followed its own protocols to collect whole blood in K2EDTA tubes. For TCRbeta analysis, collaborators shipped samples as frozen whole blood, isolated PBMCs, or DNA extracted from either of those sample types. The rearranged segments are TRBV5-6 and TRBJ2-3; 7 junctional bases match TRBD1. The sequencing input was peripheral blood. This sequence originates from a woman in her 30s with COVID-19, enrolled during active disease. The CDR3 sequence is CASSFPTGKPDTQYF. The DNA sequence follows: TGTGCCAGCAGCTTTCCGACAGGGAAACCAGATACGCAGTATTTT.